Included here is one TCR beta chain sequence, with context. What this receptor recognizes is not known. No clone much larger than this one lies a single base away; base qualities are absent. There are 15 amino acids in the CDR3, from cysteine to phenylalanine inclusive. Left in the record is the CDR3 DNA by itself, 45 bases read in frame from the first base. V is reduced by 7 bases and J by 5 bases, leaving a spacing of 18 bases between them. The germline V gene (reference sequence) sets CDR1 to LNHDA and CDR2 to SQIVND. The sample is drawn from a study of blood T cell repertoires in COVID-19 (TCRdb year 2020). About the investigation overall: Samples covering the acute and convalescent phases of COVID-19 were provided by collaborators in the United States, Italy and Spain. The prospective study material was composed of cDNA or gDNA derived from T cells, B-cell-depleted T cells, or PBMCs. Subjects who had been exposed to COVID-19, were actively infected with it, or had recovered from it provided the deeply sampled blood TCRbeta repertoires that made up the dataset. A freely available public database, intended as a resource for researchers studying the immune response to SARS-CoV-2, is where the repertoires were released. The samples were drawn from the first 160 participants of the ongoing ImmuneRACE study and from under 1,500 subjects provided by 6 global collaborators. The sample metadata nearly always contained a de-identified subject ID, COVID-19 status, age in years and sex. Where HLA class I and class II types were available, the types were taken from metadata supplied by the sample provider, not from assay-based typing.

TCRbeta CDR3 regions were amplified from genomic DNA by means of the immunoSEQ Assay, a bias-controlled multiplex PCR. Processing in the source paper ran as follows. Nucleated cell counts per sample were estimated from amplification of reference gene primers within the assay. Sequence reads were collapsed and filtered to measure the absolute abundance of every unique TCRbeta CDR3 rearrangement. Productive Simpson clonality was computed per sample as the square root of Simpson's diversity index over productive rearrangements. Held by TCRdb, this immuneACCESS table contains in-frame sequences only and omits some clones. Under half of the omission traces to an unresolved V gene where checked; the cause of the rest is unknown. That table is the source of V, J and clone size, and D and trimming were worked out from the DNA. This sample is represented by 250,000 to 300,000 clones; around 92% of them were singletons. Together, the top ten hold 1.5% to 2% of the sample.

In the prospective study, participants were about 18 to 100 years old, resided in about two dozen geographic areas of the United States, and were enrolled through a virtual design. To assign participants to cohorts, the prospective study relied on clinical history that participants themselves reported in a screening survey and a study questionnaire. For ImmuneRACE Cohort 3, a participant was defined as recovered based on two consecutive negative NP/OP PCR tests, clearance by a healthcare professional, or resolution of symptoms. Each participant in the prospective study had whole blood, serum and a nasopharyngeal or oropharyngeal swab collected by mobile phlebotomists. Participants in the prospective study had the option to provide additional blood draws and questionnaires over a roughly two-month period. Prospective study blood samples were shipped either frozen or at room temperature before DNA extraction.

What the research found in general, with its limitations: Clinical and demographic metadata were provided uncurated, with the amount varying by source and participant.

The sequence joins TRBV19 to TRBJ1-5; the best D guess is TRBD1, with 5 bases matching. This clonotype originated in a woman aged 60-75 years who had recovered from COVID-19. The material sequenced was PBMCs or T cells enriched from blood (not recorded which). The CDR3 region reads CASNRRGRKDQPQHF. The nucleotide sequence reads as follows: TGTGCCAGTAACCGGCGGGGCAGGAAGGATCAGCCCCAGCATTTT.